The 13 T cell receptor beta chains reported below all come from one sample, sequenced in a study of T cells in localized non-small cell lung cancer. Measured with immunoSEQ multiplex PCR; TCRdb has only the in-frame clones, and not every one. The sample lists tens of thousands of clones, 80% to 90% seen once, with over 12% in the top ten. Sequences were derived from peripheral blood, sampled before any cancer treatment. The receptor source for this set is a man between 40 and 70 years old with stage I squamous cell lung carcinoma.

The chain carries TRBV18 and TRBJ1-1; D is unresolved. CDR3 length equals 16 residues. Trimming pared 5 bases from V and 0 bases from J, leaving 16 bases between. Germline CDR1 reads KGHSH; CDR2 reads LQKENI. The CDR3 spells CASSVADPGLNTEAFF. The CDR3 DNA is TGTGCCAGCTCAGTAGCAGACCCGGGATTGAACACTGAAGCTTTCTTT.

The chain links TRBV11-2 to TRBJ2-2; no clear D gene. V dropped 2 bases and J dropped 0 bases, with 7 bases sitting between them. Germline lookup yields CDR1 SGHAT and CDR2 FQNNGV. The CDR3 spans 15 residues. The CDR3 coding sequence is TGTGCCAGCAGCTTATACTCTTCGAACACCGGGGAGCTGTTTTTT. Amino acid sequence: CASSLYSSNTGELFF.

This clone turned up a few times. CDR3 nucleotides: TGTGCCAGCAGAATTGGCAGGGAAGAGACCCAGTACTTC. Protein: CASRIGREETQYF. The rearrangement links TRBV5-5 to TRBJ2-5, with D tentatively TRBD1 (5 bases). This CDR3 spans 13 amino acids. V lost 5 bases to trimming and J lost 3 bases, with 11 bases between them. The germline CDR1 and CDR2 sequences are SGHKS and YYEKEE (reference sequence).

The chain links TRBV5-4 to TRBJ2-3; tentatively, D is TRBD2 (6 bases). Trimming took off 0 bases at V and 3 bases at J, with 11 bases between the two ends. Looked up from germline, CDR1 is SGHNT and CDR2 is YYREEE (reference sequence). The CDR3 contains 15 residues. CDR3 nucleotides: TGTGCCAGCAGCTTGGGTCTAGCGAGAACAGATACGCAGTATTTT. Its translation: CASSLGLARTDTQYF. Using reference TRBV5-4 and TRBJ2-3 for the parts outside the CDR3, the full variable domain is ETGVTQSPTHLIKTRGQQVTLRCSSQSGHNTVSWYQQALGQGPQFIFQYYREEENGRGNFPPRFSGLQFPNYSSELNVNALELDDSALYLCASSLGLARTDTQYFGPGTRLTVL.

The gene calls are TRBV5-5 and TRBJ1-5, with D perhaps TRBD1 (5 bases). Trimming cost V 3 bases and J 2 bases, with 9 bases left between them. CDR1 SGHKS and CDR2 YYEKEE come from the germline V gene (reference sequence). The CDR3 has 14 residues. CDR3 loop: CASSYDRGNQPQHF. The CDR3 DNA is TGTGCCAGCAGCTATGACAGAGGCAATCAGCCCCAGCATTTT.

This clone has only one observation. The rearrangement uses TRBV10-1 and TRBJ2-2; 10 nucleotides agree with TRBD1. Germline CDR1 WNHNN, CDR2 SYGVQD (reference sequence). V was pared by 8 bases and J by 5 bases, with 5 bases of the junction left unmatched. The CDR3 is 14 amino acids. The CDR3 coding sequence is TGCGCCAGCTCCGGGACAGGGGAAACCGGGGAGCTGTTTTTT. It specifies CASSGTGETGELFF.

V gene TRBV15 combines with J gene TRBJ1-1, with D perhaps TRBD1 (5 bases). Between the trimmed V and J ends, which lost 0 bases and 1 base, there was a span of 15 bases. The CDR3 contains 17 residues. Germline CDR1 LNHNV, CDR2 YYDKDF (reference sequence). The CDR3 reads CATSRDYIGQKNTEAFF. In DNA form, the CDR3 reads TGTGCCACCAGCAGAGATTATATCGGACAAAAGAACACTGAAGCTTTCTTT. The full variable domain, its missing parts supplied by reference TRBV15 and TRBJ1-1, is DAMVIQNPRYQVTQFGKPVTLSCSQTLNHNVMYWYQQKSSQAPKLLFHYYDKDFNNEADTPDNFQSRRPNTSFCFLDIRSPGLGDTAMYLCATSRDYIGQKNTEAFFGQGTRLTVV.

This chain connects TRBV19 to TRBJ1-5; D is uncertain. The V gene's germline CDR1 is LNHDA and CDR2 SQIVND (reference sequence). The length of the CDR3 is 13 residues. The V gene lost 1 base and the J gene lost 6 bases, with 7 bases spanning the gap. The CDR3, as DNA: TGTGCCAGTAGTATAGGGGAGATTCAGCCCCAGCATTTT. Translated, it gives CASSIGEIQPQHF.

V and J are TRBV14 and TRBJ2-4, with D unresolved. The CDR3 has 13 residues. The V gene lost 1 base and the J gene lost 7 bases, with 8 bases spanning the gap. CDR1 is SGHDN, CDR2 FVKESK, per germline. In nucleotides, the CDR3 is TGTGCCAGCAGCCAAGCGAGACACAACATTCAGTACTTC. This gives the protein CASSQARHNIQYF.

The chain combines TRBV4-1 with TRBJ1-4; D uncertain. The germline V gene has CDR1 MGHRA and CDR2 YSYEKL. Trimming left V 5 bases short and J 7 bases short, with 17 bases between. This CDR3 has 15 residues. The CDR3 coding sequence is TGCGCCAGCAGCAATGCTGGAGGGCGAGGTGAAAAACTGTTTTTT. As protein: CASSNAGGRGEKLFF.

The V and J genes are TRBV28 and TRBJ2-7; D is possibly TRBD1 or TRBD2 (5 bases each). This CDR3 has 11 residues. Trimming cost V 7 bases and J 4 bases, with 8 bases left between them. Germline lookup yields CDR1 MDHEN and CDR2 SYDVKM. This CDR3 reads CASNGGYEQYF. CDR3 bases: TGTGCCAGCAATGGGGGTTACGAGCAGTACTTC. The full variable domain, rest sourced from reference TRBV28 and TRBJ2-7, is DVKVTQSSRYLVKRTGEKVFLECVQDMDHENMFWYRQDPGLGLRLIYFSYDVKMKEKGDIPEGYSVSREKKERFSLILESASTNQTSMYLCASNGGYEQYFGPGTRLTVT.

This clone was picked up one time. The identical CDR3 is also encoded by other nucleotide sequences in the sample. CDR3 in DNA: TGCGCCAGCAGCAGGGGACTTCAAGAGACCCAGTACTTC. Translation: CASSRGLQETQYF. The V call is TRBV5-1, the J call TRBJ2-5, with D possibly TRBD2 on 6 matching bases. Trimming shortened V by 4 bases and J by 2 bases, and 9 bases separated the two germline ends. In germline, CDR1 is SGHRS, CDR2 YFSETQ. CDR3 length: 13 residues.

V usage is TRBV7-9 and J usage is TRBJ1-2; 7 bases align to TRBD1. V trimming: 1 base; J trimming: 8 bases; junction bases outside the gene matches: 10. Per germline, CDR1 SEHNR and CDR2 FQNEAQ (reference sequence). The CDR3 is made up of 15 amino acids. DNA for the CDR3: TGTGCCAGCAGCTTAGGAGGTAGGACAGGACCGGGCTACACCTTC. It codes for CASSLGGRTGPGYTF. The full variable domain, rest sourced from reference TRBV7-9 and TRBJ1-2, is DTGVSQNPRHKITKRGQNVTFRCDPISEHNRLYWYRQTLGQGPEFLTYFQNEAQLEKSRLLSDRFSAERPKGSFSTLEIQRTEQGDSAMYLCASSLGGRTGPGYTFGSGTRLTVV.